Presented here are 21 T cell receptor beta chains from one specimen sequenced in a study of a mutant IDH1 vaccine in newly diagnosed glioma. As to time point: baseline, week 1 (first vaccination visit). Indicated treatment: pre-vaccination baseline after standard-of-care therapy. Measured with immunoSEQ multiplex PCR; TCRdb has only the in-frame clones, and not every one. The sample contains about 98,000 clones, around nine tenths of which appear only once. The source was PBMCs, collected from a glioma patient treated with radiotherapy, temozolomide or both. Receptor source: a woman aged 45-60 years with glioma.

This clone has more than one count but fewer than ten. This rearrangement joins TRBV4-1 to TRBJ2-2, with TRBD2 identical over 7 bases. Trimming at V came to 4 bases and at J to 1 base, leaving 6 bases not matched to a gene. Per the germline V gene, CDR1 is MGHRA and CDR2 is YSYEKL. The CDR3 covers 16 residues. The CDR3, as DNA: TGCGCCAGCAGCCCGGGGCTAGCGGTGAACACCGGGGAGCTGTTTTTT. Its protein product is CASSPGLAVNTGELFF.

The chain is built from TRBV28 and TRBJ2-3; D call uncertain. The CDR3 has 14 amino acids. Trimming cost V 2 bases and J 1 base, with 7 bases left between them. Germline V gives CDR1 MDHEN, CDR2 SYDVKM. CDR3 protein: CASSLLPRTDTQYF. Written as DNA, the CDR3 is TGTGCCAGCAGTTTACTACCTCGCACAGATACGCAGTATTTT.

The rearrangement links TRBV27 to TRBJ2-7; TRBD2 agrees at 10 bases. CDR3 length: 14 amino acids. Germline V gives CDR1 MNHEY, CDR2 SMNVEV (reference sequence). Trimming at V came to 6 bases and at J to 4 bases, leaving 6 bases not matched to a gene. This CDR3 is CASRASGSGYEQYF. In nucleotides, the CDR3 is TGTGCCAGCAGGGCTAGCGGGAGTGGTTACGAGCAGTACTTC.

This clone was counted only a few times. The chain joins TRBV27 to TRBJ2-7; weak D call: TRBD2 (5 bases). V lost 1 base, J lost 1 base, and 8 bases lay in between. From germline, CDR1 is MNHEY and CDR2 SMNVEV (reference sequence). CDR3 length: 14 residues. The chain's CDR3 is CASSLLRGSYEQYF. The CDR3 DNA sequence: TGTGCCAGCAGTTTATTACGGGGATCCTACGAGCAGTACTTC.

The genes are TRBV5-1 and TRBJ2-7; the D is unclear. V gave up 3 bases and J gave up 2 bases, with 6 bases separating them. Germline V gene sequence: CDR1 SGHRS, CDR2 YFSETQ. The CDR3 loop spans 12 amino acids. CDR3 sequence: CASSSEPYEQYF. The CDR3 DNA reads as TGCGCCAGCAGCTCGGAGCCCTACGAGCAGTACTTC.

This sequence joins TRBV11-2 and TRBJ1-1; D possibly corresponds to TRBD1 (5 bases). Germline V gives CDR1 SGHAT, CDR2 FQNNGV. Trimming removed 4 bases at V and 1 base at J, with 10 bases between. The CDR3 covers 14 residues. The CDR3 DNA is TGTGCCAGCAGCTGGGGAGGGGCGAACACTGAAGCTTTCTTT. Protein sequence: CASSWGGANTEAFF.

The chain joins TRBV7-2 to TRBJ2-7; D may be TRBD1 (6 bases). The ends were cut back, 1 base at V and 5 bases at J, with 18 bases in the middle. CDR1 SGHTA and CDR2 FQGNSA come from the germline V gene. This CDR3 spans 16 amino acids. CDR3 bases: TGTGCCAGCAGCTTAGAACAGGGAATATCGCTGGACGAGCAGTACTTC. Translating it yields CASSLEQGISLDEQYF.

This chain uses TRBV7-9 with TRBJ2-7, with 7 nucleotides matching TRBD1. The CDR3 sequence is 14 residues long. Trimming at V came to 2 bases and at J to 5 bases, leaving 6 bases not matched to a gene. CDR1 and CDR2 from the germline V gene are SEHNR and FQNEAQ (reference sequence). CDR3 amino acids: CASSLTGQGDEQYF. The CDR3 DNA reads TGTGCCAGCAGCTTAACGGGGCAGGGGGACGAGCAGTACTTC.

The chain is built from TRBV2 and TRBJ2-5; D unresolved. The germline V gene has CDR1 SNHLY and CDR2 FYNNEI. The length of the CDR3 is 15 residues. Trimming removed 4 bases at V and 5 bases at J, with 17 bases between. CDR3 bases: TGTGCCAGCAGTGGGGAAGATCCACCCGGGGAGACCCAGTACTTC. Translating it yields CASSGEDPPGETQYF.

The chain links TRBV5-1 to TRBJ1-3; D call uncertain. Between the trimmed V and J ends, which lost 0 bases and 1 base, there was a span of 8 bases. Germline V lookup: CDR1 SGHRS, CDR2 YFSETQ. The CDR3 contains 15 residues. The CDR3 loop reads CASSLEQFSGNTIYF. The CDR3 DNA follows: TGCGCCAGCAGCTTGGAACAGTTTTCTGGAAACACCATATATTTT.

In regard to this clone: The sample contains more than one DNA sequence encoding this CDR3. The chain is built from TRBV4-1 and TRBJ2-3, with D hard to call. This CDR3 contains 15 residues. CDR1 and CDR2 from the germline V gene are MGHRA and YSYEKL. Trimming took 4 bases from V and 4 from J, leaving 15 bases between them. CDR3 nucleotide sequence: TGCGCCAGCAGCCCCCTTCGAGCGTCTGCAGATACGCAGTATTTT. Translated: CASSPLRASADTQYF.

CDR3 nucleotides: TGTGCCAGCAGTGAACGCGGACAGGGGGCCCGTGGCTACACCTTC. Its translation is CASSERGQGARGYTF. V is TRBV6-1 and J is TRBJ1-2, with 11 positions matching TRBD1. The J segment lost 7 bases and the V segment lost 2 bases, leaving 6 bases of the junction unmatched. The CDR3 contains 15 residues. The germline V gene encodes CDR1 MNHNS and CDR2 SASEGT.

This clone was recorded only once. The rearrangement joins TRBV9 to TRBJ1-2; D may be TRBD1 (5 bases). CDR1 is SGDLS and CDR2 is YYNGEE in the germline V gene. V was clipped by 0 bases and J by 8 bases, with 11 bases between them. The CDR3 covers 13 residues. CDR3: CASSVAQGEGYTF. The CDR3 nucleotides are TGTGCCAGCAGCGTAGCGCAGGGTGAAGGCTACACCTTC.

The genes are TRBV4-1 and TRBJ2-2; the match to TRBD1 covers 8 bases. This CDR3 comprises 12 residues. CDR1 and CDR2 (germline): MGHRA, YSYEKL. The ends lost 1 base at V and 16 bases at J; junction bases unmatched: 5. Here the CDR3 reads CASSQGPGGPFF. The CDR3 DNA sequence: TGCGCCAGCAGCCAAGGGCCAGGGGGCCCGTTTTTT.

CDR3 bases: TGTGCCAGCAGCTTAGTGGGCATCTACAATGAGCAGTTCTTC. Translated, it gives CASSLVGIYNEQFF. This rearrangement joins TRBV7-9 to TRBJ2-1; D unresolved. Trimming removed 1 base at V and 3 bases at J, with 7 bases between. CDR1 and CDR2 (germline): SEHNR, FQNEAQ (reference sequence). This CDR3 contains 14 residues.

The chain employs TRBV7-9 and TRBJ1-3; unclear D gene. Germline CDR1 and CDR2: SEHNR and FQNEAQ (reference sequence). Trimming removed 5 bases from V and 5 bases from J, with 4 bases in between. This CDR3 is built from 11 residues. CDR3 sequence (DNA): TGTGCCAGCAGCCAGCGAAACACCATATATTTT. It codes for CASSQRNTIYF.

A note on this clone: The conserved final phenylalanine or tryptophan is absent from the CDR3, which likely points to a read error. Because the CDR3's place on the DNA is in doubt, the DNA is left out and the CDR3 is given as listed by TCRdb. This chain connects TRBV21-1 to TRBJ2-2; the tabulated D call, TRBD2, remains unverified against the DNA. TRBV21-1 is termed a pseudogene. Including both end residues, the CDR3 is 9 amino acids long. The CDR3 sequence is CASSKGVGV.

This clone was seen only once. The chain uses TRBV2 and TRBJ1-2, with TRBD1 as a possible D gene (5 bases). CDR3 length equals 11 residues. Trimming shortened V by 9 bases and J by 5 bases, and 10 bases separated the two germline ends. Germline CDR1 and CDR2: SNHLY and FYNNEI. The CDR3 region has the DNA TGTGCCAGGAAAGGGGATTATGGCTACACCTTC. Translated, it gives CARKGDYGYTF. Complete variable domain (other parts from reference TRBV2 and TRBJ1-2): EPEVTQTPSHQVTQMGQEVILRCVPISNHLYFYWYRQILGQKVEFLVSFYNNEISEKSEIFDDQFSVERPDGSNFTLKIRSTKLEDSAMYFCARKGDYGYTFGSGTRLTVV.

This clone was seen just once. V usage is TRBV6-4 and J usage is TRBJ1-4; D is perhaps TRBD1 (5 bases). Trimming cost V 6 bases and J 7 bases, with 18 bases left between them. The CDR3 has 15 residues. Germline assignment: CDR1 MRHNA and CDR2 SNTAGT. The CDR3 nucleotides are TGTGCCAGCAGCGTAGGGGAAGAAGGTGGTGAAAAACTGTTTTTT. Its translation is CASSVGEEGGEKLFF.

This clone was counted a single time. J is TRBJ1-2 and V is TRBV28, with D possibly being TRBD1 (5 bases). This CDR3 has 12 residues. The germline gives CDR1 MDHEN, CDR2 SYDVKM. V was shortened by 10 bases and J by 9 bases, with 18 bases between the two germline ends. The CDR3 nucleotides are TGTGCCATATTCCCGGGTGAGGGGAGCTACACCTTC. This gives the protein CAIFPGEGSYTF.

CDR3 amino acids: CASSLVGRLRSEQYF. The CDR3 DNA sequence: TGTGCCAGCAGCTTAGTGGGCAGGTTAAGGAGCGAGCAGTACTTC. This chain joins TRBV7-2 and TRBJ2-7; unclear D gene. The CDR3 consists of 15 residues. Per the germline V gene, CDR1 is SGHTA and CDR2 is FQGNSA. V lost 1 base and J lost 6, with 16 bases in between.